Below, 23 T cell receptor beta chains from the same sample are listed, as sequenced in a study of T cells in women clearing cervical HPV infection. Profiled with immunoSEQ multiplex PCR; TCRdb holds only in-frame clones, not every one. The sample table sets out some 20,000 clones. What was sequenced was blood buffy coat. Receptors originate from a woman between 18 and 70 years old with a cervical HPV16 infection that either progressed to CIN3+ or cleared (not recorded which).

This chain's CDR3 is CASSDSLGRTDTQYF. The CDR3 DNA, read in part, is TGTGCCAGCAGTGACTCCTTGGGCCGCACAGATACG. The gene calls are TRBV6-4 and TRBJ2-3; D unclear. The read gets to within 3 residues of the CDR3 end, and the germline J gene fills in the rest. The CDR3 extends over 15 amino acids. Germline CDR1 is MRHNA and CDR2 is SNTAGT. The ends were cut back, 0 bases at V and 1 base at J, with 8 bases in the middle.

Regarding this clone: The read ends 3 residues shy of where the CDR3 ends; the end is completed using the germline J gene. The chain has TRBV20-1 and TRBJ2-3, with 15 bases that match TRBD2. The germline gives CDR1 DFQATT, CDR2 SNEGSKA (reference sequence). Trimming removed 5 bases from V and 0 bases from J; junction bases left unmatched: 9. The CDR3 spans 18 residues. The CDR3 bases that were read are TGCAGTGCTGATGGACTAGCGGGGGGGTCCACTAGCACAGATACG. Encoded protein: CSADGLAGGSTSTDT. The full CDR3 protein is CSADGLAGGSTSTDTQYF.

Notes on this clone: The CDR3 end lies 3 residues beyond the end of the read and is filled in from the germline J gene. The J gene is TRBJ2-1, the V gene TRBV9, with 11 bases fitting TRBD1. In germline, CDR1 is SGDLS, CDR2 YYNGEE. The CDR3 sequence is 18 residues long. J lost 1 base, V lost 2 bases, and 8 bases had no gene match. The covered CDR3 bases are TGTGCCAGCAGCGTTCAAGGGACAGGGGGTGGGTCCTACAATGAG. This encodes CASSVQGTGGGSYNE. The whole CDR3 is CASSVQGTGGGSYNEQFF.

Turning to this clone: The CDR3 end is not reached by the read, which stops 3 residues before it; the germline J gene fills it in. This chain joins TRBV6-2 or TRBV6-3 and TRBJ2-5; D is perhaps TRBD2 (6 bases). The length of the CDR3 is 15 residues. CDR1 and CDR2 from the germline V gene are MNHEY and SVGEGT. The ends were cut back, 6 bases at V and 1 base at J, with 15 bases in the middle. This chain's CDR3 is CASRQSGLIQETQYF. The CDR3 DNA, read in part, is TGTGCCAGCAGACAGAGCGGGCTAATCCAAGAGACC.

Worth noting for this clone: The CDR3 end lies 3 residues beyond the end of the read and is filled in from the germline J gene. The chain is built from TRBV6-2 or TRBV6-3 and TRBJ2-3; 9 nucleotides align to TRBD2. The germline CDR1 and CDR2 sequences are MNHEY and SVGEGT. Trimming removed 4 bases from V and 2 bases from J; junction bases left unmatched: 7. The CDR3 has 16 amino acids. Incomplete CDR3 DNA: TGTGCCAGCAGTTTCCCGGGACTAGCACCCACAGATACG. This codes for CASSFPGLAPTDT. The whole CDR3 sequence is CASSFPGLAPTDTQYF.

Worth noting for this clone: Read sequence stops 3 residues before the CDR3 end, and the germline J gene provides the missing end. The chain uses TRBV6-1 and TRBJ1-1; D uncertain. Germline V lookup: CDR1 MNHNS, CDR2 SASEGT. The CDR3 sequence is 13 residues long. The CDR3 spells CASSEALAQMAFF. The CDR3 bases that were read are TGTGCCAGCAGTGAAGCGCTTGCCCAGATG.

About this clone itself: The read terminates 3 residues before the CDR3 end, so the remaining end is supplied by the germline J gene. The chain carries TRBV5-1 and TRBJ2-5, with D possibly being TRBD1 (6 bases). V was pared by 1 base and J by 5 bases, with 12 bases between. This CDR3 is built from 14 residues. Germline V gives CDR1 SGHRS, CDR2 YFSETQ. CDR3 DNA, as far as it was read: TGCGCCAGCAGCTTGAGTGGGGGCGGGGAGACC. Translating it yields CASSLSGGGET. The full CDR3 reads CASSLSGGGETQYF.

Note on this clone: The read finishes 3 residues shy of the CDR3 end, and the germline J gene is used to complete it. The chain combines TRBV13 with TRBJ2-5; 8 nucleotides align to TRBD2. This CDR3 spans 16 amino acids. V lost 1 base and J lost 1; bases outside the gene matches: 5. The V gene's germline CDR1 is PRHDT and CDR2 FYEKMQ (reference sequence). The CDR3 loop is CASSLVGGEIQETQYF. The DNA read from the CDR3 is TGTGCCAGCAGCTTAGTCGGGGGGGAGATCCAAGAGACC. The full variable domain, its missing parts supplied by reference TRBV13 and TRBJ2-5, is AAGVIQSPRHLIKEKRETATLKCYPIPRHDTVYWYQQGPGQDPQFLISFYEKMQSDKGSIPDRFSAQQFSDYHSELNMSSLELGDSALYFCASSLVGGEIQETQYFGPGTRLLVL.

A word on this clone: The CDR3 goes on 3 residues after the read ends, and that part is filled in from the germline J gene. The chain combines TRBV19 with TRBJ1-4; 11 bases line up with TRBD1. The CDR3 covers 14 residues. Trimming removed 5 bases from V and 8 bases from J; junction bases left unmatched: 4. Germline lookup yields CDR1 LNHDA and CDR2 SQIVND (reference sequence). CDR3 loop: CASSEDRGREKLFF. Incomplete CDR3 DNA: TGTGCCAGTAGTGAGGACAGGGGGCGAGAAAAA.

Regarding this clone: The DNA ends 3 residues before the CDR3 does, and the rest of the CDR3 is filled in from the germline J gene. The rearrangement joins TRBV7-2 to TRBJ1-5; D gene uncertain. Germline V gene lookup returns CDR1 SGHTA and CDR2 FQGNSA. This CDR3 has 13 amino acids. V was cut by 5 bases and J by 9 bases, with 14 bases left in between. The CDR3 DNA, read in part, is TGTGCCAGCAGCACAGAATTCCGGGGGCCC. Its protein product is CASSTEFRGP. The entire CDR3 sequence reads CASSTEFRGPQHF.

The sequenced part of the CDR3 DNA is TGCAGTGCTGCCCCTGGGACATACTCGTGGACAGATACG. It specifies CSAAPGTYSWTDT. The whole CDR3 region reads CSAAPGTYSWTDTQYF. The chain has TRBV20-1 and TRBJ2-3; D possibly corresponds to TRBD1 (6 bases). The CDR3 end falls 3 residues outside the read, so it is completed with the germline J gene. V lost 5 bases to trimming and J lost 3 bases, with 21 bases between them. Germline V gene lookup returns CDR1 DFQATT and CDR2 SNEGSKA (reference sequence). CDR3 length: 16 amino acids.

As to this clone: From the germline J gene comes the end of the CDR3, since the read stops 3 residues before it. V is TRBV19 and J is TRBJ2-7; TRBD1 agrees at 9 bases. V shed 2 bases and J 0 bases; nucleotides not matched to a gene: 2. CDR3 size: 15 residues. In germline, CDR1 is LNHDA, CDR2 SQIVND (reference sequence). The CDR3 protein is CASSIHRGLSYEQYF. CDR3 bases read: TGTGCCAGTAGTATACACAGGGGGCTCTCCTACGAG.

On this clone itself: The read stops 3 residues short of the end of the CDR3; the missing end is completed from the germline J gene. The chain recombines TRBV4-1 with TRBJ2-5; the D is unclear. CDR3 length equals 15 residues. V was trimmed by 2 bases and J by 2 bases, leaving 12 bases between them. CDR1 and CDR2 from the germline V gene are MGHRA and YSYEKL. This chain's CDR3 is CASSQQPRGQETQYF. The part of the CDR3 DNA that was read is TGCGCCAGCAGCCAACAACCTAGAGGACAAGAGACC.

Concerning this clone: Read coverage stops 3 residues before the CDR3 terminus; the germline J gene supplies the remainder. The chain is built from TRBV5-1 and TRBJ2-3; D unclear. CDR1 is SGHRS, CDR2 YFSETQ, per germline. The CDR3 sequence is 13 residues long. The germline V and J ends were trimmed by 0 bases and 2 bases, with 4 bases remaining between them. The CDR3 sequence: CASSLEVTDTQYF. Incomplete CDR3 DNA: TGCGCCAGCAGCTTGGAGGTCACAGATACG.

In regard to this clone: Coverage ceases 3 residues before the CDR3 finishes, and the germline J gene fills in the end. The chain links TRBV9 to TRBJ2-5; TRBD2 matches at 12 bases. The V gene's germline CDR1 is SGDLS and CDR2 YYNGEE. V lost 0 bases to trimming and J lost 4 bases; unmatched junction nucleotides: 10. CDR3 length: 18 residues. The covered CDR3 bases are TGTGCCAGCAGCGTAGAGGATCTAGCGGGGGGGCCTGGAGAGACC. It codes for CASSVEDLAGGPGET. The whole CDR3 region reads CASSVEDLAGGPGETQYF.

With regard to this clone: The sequenced fragment ends 3 residues before the CDR3 boundary, so the rest is inferred from the germline J gene. The chain employs TRBV7-2 and TRBJ2-3; 7 bases are shared with TRBD1. The CDR3 consists of 15 residues. Germline V gene data show CDR1 as SGHTA and CDR2 as FQGNSA. The CDR3 here is CASRQNVAGGETQYF. Incomplete CDR3 DNA: TGTGCCAGCAGACAGAACGTTGCAGGGGGAGAGACG.

About this clone: Sequencing ends 3 residues short of the CDR3 end; the germline J gene provides the rest. The chain is built from TRBV6-2 or TRBV6-3 and TRBJ2-5; D gene unclear. This CDR3 region has 13 residues. Germline V gives CDR1 MNHEY, CDR2 SVGEGT. Between the trimmed V and J ends, which lost 5 bases and 2 bases, there was a span of 9 bases. CDR3: CASSLAEQETQYF. The CDR3 bases that were read are TGTGCCAGCAGTCTTGCGGAGCAAGAGACC.

With respect to this clone: Read coverage stops 3 residues before the CDR3 terminus; the germline J gene supplies the remainder. V usage is TRBV7-2 and J usage is TRBJ2-3; TRBD2 aligns across 8 bases. Unmatched junction bases numbered 11, after V lost 7 bases and J lost 5 bases. Germline-derived CDR1 and CDR2 are SGHTA and FQGNSA. This CDR3 is 15 amino acids long. The CDR3 DNA, read in part, is TGTGCCAGCACCCTGGCGGGACTAGTTATAGATACG. Translated: CASTLAGLVIDT. The CDR3 in its entirety is CASTLAGLVIDTQYF. The entire variable domain, with the rest obtained from reference TRBV7-2 and TRBJ2-3, is as follows: GAGVSQSPSNKVTEKGKDVELRCDPISGHTALYWYRQSLGQGLEFLIYFQGNSAPDKSGLPSDRFSAERTGGSVSTLTIQRTQQEDSAVYLCASTLAGLVIDTQYFGPGTRLTVL.

CDR3 in amino acids: CASSPGGTANNSPLHF. The DNA read from the CDR3 is TGTGCCAGCTCACCAGGAGGGACAGCCAATAATTCACCC. The rearrangement joins TRBV18 to TRBJ1-6; 7 bases align to TRBD1. The DNA ends 3 residues before the CDR3 does, and the rest of the CDR3 is filled in from the germline J gene. J gave up 5 bases and V 2 bases, and 6 bases lay outside the gene matches. Germline-derived CDR1 and CDR2 are KGHSH and LQKENI. The CDR3 is 16 amino acids. The whole variable domain, filled in from reference TRBV18 and TRBJ1-6, reads NAGVMQNPRHLVRRRGQEARLRCSPMKGHSHVYWYRQLPEEGLKFMVYLQKENIIDESGMPKERFSAEFPKEGPSILRIQQVVRGDSAAYFCASSPGGTANNSPLHFGNGTRLTVT.

On this clone itself: With the read ending 3 residues before the CDR3 end, the germline J gene is used to fill in that end. The chain has TRBV6-2 or TRBV6-3 and TRBJ2-4; perhaps TRBD2 as D (6 bases). In germline, CDR1 is MNHEY, CDR2 SVGEGT. Trimming removed 6 bases from V and 0 bases from J, with 15 bases in between. This CDR3 spans 16 amino acids. The part of the CDR3 DNA that was read is TGTGCCAGCAGACCGGGGGACCTATTAGCCAAAAACATT. The encoded protein is CASRPGDLLAKNI. The entire CDR3 reads CASRPGDLLAKNIQYF.

Considering frequency, this clone is medium-sized. Read data end 3 residues before the CDR3 end; the end is taken from the germline J gene. This chain joins TRBV29-1 and TRBJ2-4; 11 bases agree with TRBD1. Per germline, CDR1 SQVTM and CDR2 ANQGSEA. J lost 3 bases, V lost 7 bases, and 5 bases had no gene match. The CDR3 length is 14 residues. The DNA read from the CDR3 is TGCAGCGCCCGGACAGGGGGCAGCAAAAACATT. It yields the protein CSARTGGSKNI. The whole CDR3 sequence reads CSARTGGSKNIQYF.

The sequenced part of the CDR3 DNA is TGTGCCAGCAGCTTAGGCAGGGTGCAAGAGACC. It encodes CASSLGRVQET. The full CDR3 reads CASSLGRVQETQYF. J is TRBJ2-5 and V is TRBV7-9, with D tentatively TRBD1 (5 bases). The CDR3 end falls 3 residues outside the read, so it is completed with the germline J gene. The CDR3 runs 14 residues. The V and J ends lost 1 base and 2 bases respectively, with 8 bases between them. Germline CDR1 reads SEHNR; CDR2 reads FQNEAQ (reference sequence).

Remarks on this clone: With the read ending 3 residues before the CDR3 end, the germline J gene is used to fill in that end. The gene calls are TRBV7-9 and TRBJ2-3; D is undetermined. Germline CDR1 is SEHNR and CDR2 is FQNEAQ (reference sequence). The CDR3 extends over 12 amino acids. V gave up 5 bases and J gave up 4 bases, with 7 bases separating them. Incomplete CDR3 DNA: TGTGCCAGCAGCGCACTTTCAGATACG. Amino acids: CASSALSDT. Given in full, the CDR3 is CASSALSDTQYF.